This T cell receptor beta chain was identified during a study of graft-versus-host responses after intestinal transplantation. The CDR3 sequence is 15 residues long. CDR1 MGHRA and CDR2 YSYEKL come from the germline V gene. Data came from immunoSEQ multiplex PCR; TCRdb stores just in-frame clones and leaves some out. This sample carries roughly 93,000 clones, just under 95% of them seen once, and the ten largest clones take roughly 0.39%. On this clone itself: Its antigen is still unknown.

The chain uses TRBV4-1 and TRBJ2-5, with D tentatively TRBD1 (5 bases). The J call is doubtful: the DNA matches TRBJ2-7 better. The sequence was obtained from a human donor who was the organ donor for an intestinal transplant. The sequencing used unstimulated CD8+ T cells sorted from spleen or lymph node cells, collected before transplant. The CDR3: CASSQDKGLGYEQYF. DNA for the CDR3: TGCGCCAGCAGCCAAGATAAGGGGCTGGGGTACGAGCAGTACTTC.